The 21 T cell receptor beta chains given below trace back to one sample, sequenced in a study of T cells after yellow fever vaccination. Using its own MiXCR run on the 5' RACE reads, TCRdb lists one record per CDR3 protein. The sample contains 250,000 to 400,000 distinct CDR3 sequences, over 3.5% of which appear only once. Material: PBMCs, obtained 15 days after the yellow fever booster vaccination. Receptors were obtained from a man aged 18 to 30 who received the YFV17D yellow fever vaccine.

In its sample, this clonotype was seen many times. This chain joins TRBV12-3 or TRBV12-4 and TRBJ2-3; weak D call: TRBD2 (5 bases). Trimming removed 5 bases from V and 0 bases from J, with 9 bases in between. The CDR3 consists of 14 residues. In DNA, the CDR3 is TGTGCCAGCAGTCCCCGGGGTAGCACAGATACGCAGTATTTT. It translates to CASSPRGSTDTQYF.

This clonotype was detected many times. J is TRBJ2-7 and V is TRBV6-5; perhaps TRBD1 as D (5 bases). The CDR3 has 12 residues. The ends were cut back, 7 bases at V and 3 bases at J, with 10 bases in the middle. Germline assignment: CDR1 MNHEY and CDR2 SVGAGI. The CDR3 DNA reads TGTGCCAGCAATTCAGGGTTCTACGAGCAGTACTTC. Translated, it gives CASNSGFYEQYF.

The chain has TRBV2 and TRBJ2-1, with TRBD2 matching 8 bases. The CDR3 sequence is 14 residues long. Germline V gene data show CDR1 as SNHLY and CDR2 as FYNNEI. Trimming at V came to 7 bases and at J to 3 bases, leaving 5 bases not matched to a gene. The CDR3 bases are TGTGCCAGCAACGGGGGGGCCTTCTACAATGAGCAGTTCTTC. Translation gives CASNGGAFYNEQFF.

This sequence joins TRBV4-2 and TRBJ2-3; 10 bases fit TRBD2. The CDR3 is 18 amino acids. The J segment lost 2 bases and the V segment lost 1 base, leaving 9 bases of the junction unmatched. Germline V gene data show CDR1 as LGHNA and CDR2 as YNFKEQ. CDR3 loop: CASSQGPLAGGVTDTQYF. CDR3 in DNA: TGTGCCAGCAGCCAAGGACCCTTAGCGGGGGGCGTCACAGATACGCAGTATTTT.

This chain joins TRBV7-6 and TRBJ1-2, with 8 bases matching TRBD1. V was pared by 5 bases and J by 7 bases, with 9 bases of the junction left unmatched. The CDR3 covers 14 residues. CDR1 is SGHVS and CDR2 is FNYEAQ in the germline V gene. In DNA, the CDR3 is TGTGCCAGCAGCCCCCAACCAGGGGGCCCTGGCTACACCTTC. Encoded protein: CASSPQPGGPGYTF.

This clonotype came up a few times. The V call is TRBV20-1, the J call TRBJ2-1, with no clear D. This CDR3 region has 10 residues. Germline-derived CDR1 and CDR2 are DFQATT and SNEGSKA (reference sequence). V gave up 6 bases and J gave up 10 bases, with 10 bases separating them. CDR3 in amino acids: CSAKVGEQFF. The CDR3 DNA reads as TGCAGTGCCAAGGTCGGGGAGCAGTTCTTC.

This clonotype was recorded at least ten times. The chain joins TRBV4-2 to TRBJ2-3; D remains ambiguous. The germline V gene encodes CDR1 LGHNA and CDR2 YNFKEQ. V lost 6 bases and J 5 bases, leaving 9 bases between the germline ends. The CDR3 length is 12 residues. The DNA for the CDR3 is TGTGCCAGCAGACGCGACGAAGATACGCAGTATTTT. It encodes CASRRDEDTQYF.

This chain uses TRBV5-4 with TRBJ1-2; D is unresolved. Germline V gives CDR1 SGHNT, CDR2 YYREEE (reference sequence). The CDR3 contains 15 residues. V was pared by 1 base and J by 2 bases, with 12 bases between. CDR3 coding DNA: TGTGCCAGCAGCTTGTCGATTCAGGAGAACTATGGCTACACCTTC. It is translated as CASSLSIQENYGYTF.

In this sample, this clonotype turned up many times. V and J are TRBV27 and TRBJ2-3, with 8 bases lining up with TRBD2. The CDR3 length is 16 residues. Trimming at V came to 1 base and at J to 1 base, leaving 4 bases not matched to a gene. CDR1 is MNHEY and CDR2 is SMNVEV in the germline V gene (reference sequence). DNA for the CDR3: TGTGCCAGCAGTTTATTAACAGCGGGGGGCACAGATACGCAGTATTTT. Its protein is CASSLLTAGGTDTQYF.

This clonotype was counted at least ten times. The chain has TRBV4-3 and TRBJ1-1; D remains unclear. The V gene's germline CDR1 is LGHNA and CDR2 YSLEER. Trimming shortened V by 1 base and J by 5 bases, and 14 bases separated the two germline ends. The CDR3 contains 15 residues. DNA of the CDR3: TGCGCCAGCAGCCAAGGGAGCGGCAGTCTTACTGAAGCTTTCTTT. Residues: CASSQGSGSLTEAFF.

Concerning this clonotype itself: A read error may account for a junction end that differs from germline. The chain couples TRBV7-3 to TRBJ1-5; TRBD1 aligns across 11 bases. The CDR3 totals 19 residues. Germline values: CDR1 SGHTA, CDR2 FQGTGA. The CDR3 here is CASSLTRDRGFVCNQPQHF. CDR3 bases: TGTGCCAGCAGCCTAACACGGGACAGGGGGTTCGTTTGTAATCAGCCCCAGCATTTT.

This clonotype was seen repeatedly, ten times or more. This sequence joins TRBV7-2 and TRBJ1-2; D unresolved. CDR1 is SGHTA and CDR2 is FQGNSA in the germline V gene. V gave up 5 bases and J gave up 3 bases, with 10 bases separating them. The CDR3 length is 13 residues. The CDR3 nucleotides read TGTGCCAGCAGCGAAGGCGGGGACTATGGCTACACCTTC. Amino acids: CASSEGGDYGYTF. The full variable domain, rest sourced from reference TRBV7-2 and TRBJ1-2, is GAGVSQSPSNKVTEKGKDVELRCDPISGHTALYWYRQSLGQGLEFLIYFQGNSAPDKSGLPSDRFSAERTGGSVSTLTIQRTQQEDSAVYLCASSEGGDYGYTFGSGTRLTVV.

Ten or more counts support this clonotype. The chain couples TRBV12-3 or TRBV12-4 to TRBJ2-1; 9 bases are a match to TRBD1. CDR3 size: 15 residues. Germline trimming cut 2 bases from V and 10 bases from J; bases unmatched to any gene: 9. The DNA of the CDR3 is TGTGCCAGCAGTTTAAGGACAGGGGATGTAGGGGAGCAGTTCTTC. Encoded protein: CASSLRTGDVGEQFF.

The sample holds many counts of this clonotype. DNA for the CDR3: TGTGCCAGCAGCTCGCCCCGGGTGACTGAAGCTTTCTTT. Translation: CASSSPRVTEAFF. The rearrangement links TRBV11-2 to TRBJ1-1; D is ambiguous. The CDR3 covers 13 residues. Germline V lookup: CDR1 SGHAT, CDR2 FQNNGV. Trimming cost V 4 bases and J 5 bases, with 11 bases left between them.

This clonotype was counted only a few times. V usage is TRBV18 and J usage is TRBJ2-2; D might be TRBD2 (5 bases). The germline gives CDR1 KGHSH, CDR2 LQKENI. V lost 8 bases and J 4 bases, leaving 17 bases between the germline ends. The CDR3 contains 15 residues. This chain's CDR3 is CASPGPGRSTGELFF. In DNA form, the CDR3 reads TGTGCCAGCCCGGGCCCGGGAAGATCCACCGGGGAGCTGTTTTTT. Filled out from reference TRBV18 and TRBJ2-2, the complete variable domain reads NAGVMQNPRHLVRRRGQEARLRCSPMKGHSHVYWYRQLPEEGLKFMVYLQKENIIDESGMPKERFSAEFPKEGPSILRIQQVVRGDSAAYFCASPGPGRSTGELFFGEGSRLTVL.

This clonotype was counted at least ten times. This chain connects TRBV7-2 to TRBJ2-5, with D perhaps TRBD2 (6 bases). Between the trimmed V and J ends, which lost 2 bases and 1 base, there was a span of 11 bases. CDR1 is SGHTA, CDR2 FQGNSA, per germline. CDR3 length: 15 residues. The CDR3 sequence: CASSLSAGPQETQYF. For the CDR3, the DNA is TGTGCCAGCAGCTTAAGTGCGGGGCCCCAAGAGACCCAGTACTTC.

There are many counts of this clonotype. The rearrangement joins TRBV7-2 to TRBJ2-5, with D unresolved. The germline V gene has CDR1 SGHTA and CDR2 FQGNSA. The V gene lost 5 bases and the J gene lost 2 bases, with 9 bases spanning the gap. The length of the CDR3 is 13 residues. CDR3 loop: CASSDLIQETQYF. CDR3 nucleotides: TGTGCCAGCAGCGATCTTATTCAAGAGACCCAGTACTTC.

The V and J genes are TRBV10-1 and TRBJ2-1; 8 nucleotides agree with TRBD2. V was pared by 2 bases and J by 4 bases, with 4 bases of the junction left unmatched. Germline V CDR1 and CDR2: WNHNN, SYGVQD (reference sequence). CDR3 length equals 15 residues. The CDR3 region has the DNA TGCGCCAGCAGTGAGCGGGAGGGCCCTTACAATGAGCAGTTCTTC. Residues: CASSEREGPYNEQFF.

This clonotype showed up just a few times. The chain combines TRBV6-1 with TRBJ1-1, with 8 positions matching TRBD1. Germline V CDR1 and CDR2: MNHNS, SASEGT. This CDR3 comprises 17 residues. Losses at the gene ends were 2 bases for V and 2 bases for J; bases not matched to a gene: 10. The CDR3 DNA follows: TGTGCCAGCAGTGAATATGACAGGGGCCATCTAAACACTGAAGCTTTCTTT. Amino acid sequence: CASSEYDRGHLNTEAFF.

This clonotype has a count of ten or more. The chain links TRBV12-3 or TRBV12-4 to TRBJ1-4; D is unclear. The V end was cut by 6 bases, the J end by 8 bases, with 13 bases between. CDR3 length: 13 amino acids. CDR3 sequence reads: CASRWRMHEKLFF. CDR3 nucleotides: TGTGCCAGCAGATGGCGGATGCACGAAAAACTGTTTTTT.

The chain joins TRBV7-2 to TRBJ1-2; the D gene is possibly TRBD1 (5 bases). Germline values: CDR1 SGHTA, CDR2 FQGNSA. V was clipped by 0 bases and J by 7 bases, with 15 bases between them. CDR3 length equals 15 residues. This CDR3 is CASSLAHGRALGYTF. CDR3 sequence (DNA): TGTGCCAGCAGCTTAGCGCACGGCAGGGCGCTTGGCTACACCTTC.